This is a list of T cell receptor beta chains from one sample in a study of a mutant IDH1 vaccine in newly diagnosed glioma. No cognate antigen is known for these TCRs. The method was immunoSEQ multiplex PCR; TCRdb's version includes in-frame clones alone and lacks a portion of them. The profile covers around 60,000 clones, with 80% to 90% appearing a single time and under 6% taken by the ten largest. Sample: PBMCs, taken from a glioma patient whose treatment included an IDH1 peptide vaccine. All receptors come from a man aged 40-49 years with glioma. CDR3s include the opening cysteine and the closing phenylalanine or tryptophan. Fields, in order: J gene, V gene, clone size, D gene, CDR3 protein, CDR3 DNA. D genes are given only for firm matches. Rows may omit the clone size; those that give it use once, few, many or a size class.

j_call: TRBJ1-4; v_call: TRBV4-1; clone_size: -; d_call: -; cdr3_aa: CASSRQAATNEKLFF; cdr3_nt: TGCGCCAGCAGCCGACAGGCGGCAACTAATGAAAAACTGTTTTTT
j_call: TRBJ2-3; v_call: TRBV29-1; clone_size: -; d_call: TRBD1; cdr3_aa: CSVPRGQGNTDTQYF; cdr3_nt: TGCAGCGTCCCGAGGGGACAGGGGAACACAGATACGCAGTATTTT
j_call: TRBJ2-1; v_call: TRBV21-1; clone_size: -; d_call: -; cdr3_aa: CAIHGALPDNEQFF; cdr3_nt: TGTGCCATCCACGGGGCCCTGCCTGACAATGAGCAGTTCTTC
j_call: TRBJ2-7; v_call: TRBV18; clone_size: -; d_call: TRBD1; cdr3_aa: CASSRLTGVDEQYF; cdr3_nt: TGTGCCAGCTCACGCCTGACAGGGGTAGACGAGCAGTACTTC
j_call: TRBJ1-2; v_call: TRBV7-8; clone_size: -; d_call: -; cdr3_aa: CAGSLGHTNYGYTF; cdr3_nt: TGTGCCGGCAGCTTAGGCCACACGAACTATGGCTACACCTTC
j_call: TRBJ1-1; v_call: TRBV14; clone_size: once; d_call: -; cdr3_aa: CASSPYYTEAFF; cdr3_nt: TGTGCCAGCAGCCCATACTACACTGAAGCTTTCTTT
j_call: TRBJ2-3; v_call: TRBV7-9; clone_size: -; d_call: -; cdr3_aa: CASSLGGRGRTDTQYF; cdr3_nt: TGTGCCAGCAGCTTAGGGGGGCGGGGACGCACAGATACGCAGTATTTT
j_call: TRBJ1-4; v_call: TRBV6-6; clone_size: few; d_call: -; cdr3_aa: CASSPPGWGEKLFF; cdr3_nt: TGTGCCAGCAGCCCCCCAGGGTGGGGAGAAAAACTGTTTTTT
j_call: TRBJ2-7; v_call: TRBV15; clone_size: -; d_call: -; cdr3_aa: CATSREVGWGKYF; cdr3_nt: TGTGCCACCAGCAGAGAGGTCGGATGGGGGAAGTACTTC
j_call: TRBJ2-7; v_call: TRBV27; clone_size: once; d_call: TRBD2; cdr3_aa: CASSFQTSGWRDEQYF; cdr3_nt: TGTGCCAGCAGTTTCCAAACTAGCGGGTGGAGGGATGAGCAGTACTTC
j_call: TRBJ2-5; v_call: TRBV14; clone_size: -; d_call: -; cdr3_aa: CASSQDQGYPQETQYF; cdr3_nt: TGTGCCAGCAGCCAAGACCAGGGGTACCCCCAAGAGACCCAGTACTTC
j_call: TRBJ1-2; v_call: TRBV7-6; clone_size: few; d_call: -; cdr3_aa: CASSLVAGGYTF; cdr3_nt: TGTGCCAGCAGCTTAGTGGCAGGAGGCTACACCTTC
j_call: TRBJ1-2; v_call: TRBV19; clone_size: -; d_call: TRBD1; cdr3_aa: CASNPTGGNYGYTF; cdr3_nt: TGTGCCAGTAACCCAACAGGGGGGAACTATGGCTACACCTTC
j_call: TRBJ2-6; v_call: TRBV4-2; clone_size: -; d_call: -; cdr3_aa: CASSQVGSGANVLTF; cdr3_nt: TGTGCCAGCAGCCAAGTGGGTTCTGGGGCCAACGTCCTGACTTTC
j_call: TRBJ2-2; v_call: TRBV5-1; clone_size: -; d_call: TRBD2; cdr3_aa: CASSPRTSGGRLFF; cdr3_nt: TGCGCCAGCAGCCCTAGGACTAGCGGGGGGCGGCTGTTTTTT
j_call: TRBJ2-6; v_call: TRBV7-9; clone_size: -; d_call: -; cdr3_aa: CASSLAGANVLTF; cdr3_nt: TGTGCCAGCAGCTTAGCCGGGGCCAACGTCCTGACTTTC
j_call: TRBJ2-3; v_call: TRBV19; clone_size: once; d_call: TRBD2; cdr3_aa: CASSASGVGDTQYF; cdr3_nt: TGTGCCAGTAGTGCCAGCGGGGTTGGAGATACGCAGTATTTT
j_call: TRBJ1-6; v_call: TRBV4-1; clone_size: -; d_call: -; cdr3_aa: CASSQPGAYNSPLHF; cdr3_nt: TGCGCCAGCAGCCAACCGGGAGCGTATAATTCACCCCTCCACTTT
j_call: TRBJ1-4; v_call: TRBV6-5; clone_size: -; d_call: -; cdr3_aa: CASSYSDGINEKLFF; cdr3_nt: TGTGCCAGCAGTTACTCAGACGGGATTAATGAAAAACTGTTTTTT
j_call: TRBJ2-3; v_call: TRBV5-1; clone_size: -; d_call: TRBD1; cdr3_aa: CASSPHPGTGLSDTQYF; cdr3_nt: TGCGCCAGCAGCCCCCACCCCGGGACAGGGCTTTCAGATACGCAGTATTTT
j_call: TRBJ2-5; v_call: TRBV5-6; clone_size: few; d_call: TRBD2; cdr3_aa: CASSLLADAGETQYF; cdr3_nt: TGTGCCAGCAGCTTGCTAGCGGACGCAGGGGAGACCCAGTACTTC
j_call: TRBJ2-3; v_call: TRBV21-1; clone_size: -; d_call: -; cdr3_aa: CASSKEGGTSRYTQYF; cdr3_nt: TGTGCCAGCAGCAAAGAGGGTGGGACTAGCCGATATACGCAGTATTTT
j_call: TRBJ2-1; v_call: TRBV7-2; clone_size: -; d_call: TRBD2; cdr3_aa: CASSLVASGSNEQFF; cdr3_nt: TGTGCCAGCAGCTTAGTCGCTAGCGGGAGCAATGAGCAGTTCTTC
j_call: TRBJ2-2; v_call: TRBV23-1; clone_size: -; d_call: TRBD1; cdr3_aa: CASSQPTGRITGELFF; cdr3_nt: TGCGCCAGCAGTCAACCGACAGGGCGCATCACCGGGGAGCTGTTTTTT
j_call: TRBJ2-4; v_call: TRBV5-1; clone_size: -; d_call: -; cdr3_aa: CASSFLKTSSELAIQYF; cdr3_nt: TGCGCCAGCAGCTTCCTAAAAACCTCTAGCGAACTGGCCATTCAGTACTTC
j_call: TRBJ1-6; v_call: TRBV10-1; clone_size: -; d_call: -; cdr3_aa: CASSRRMGNSPLHF; cdr3_nt: TGCGCCAGCAGCCGGCGGATGGGTAATTCACCCCTCCACTTT
j_call: TRBJ2-3; v_call: TRBV10-3; clone_size: -; d_call: -; cdr3_aa: CAIKREDTQYF; cdr3_nt: TGTGCCATCAAAAGGGAGGATACGCAGTATTTT
j_call: TRBJ2-7; v_call: TRBV28; clone_size: -; d_call: -; cdr3_aa: CASSLYQGGRGYEQYF; cdr3_nt: TGTGCCAGCAGTCTGTACCAAGGGGGGCGCGGCTACGAGCAGTACTTC
j_call: TRBJ2-6; v_call: TRBV19; clone_size: -; d_call: -; cdr3_aa: CASSTRQGRSGANVLTF; cdr3_nt: TGTGCCAGTAGTACGAGGCAAGGCCGCTCTGGGGCCAACGTCCTGACTTTC
j_call: TRBJ1-5; v_call: TRBV2; clone_size: -; d_call: -; cdr3_aa: CASSEGGGNQPQHF; cdr3_nt: TGTGCCAGCAGTGAAGGGGGCGGCAATCAGCCCCAGCATTTT
j_call: TRBJ1-5; v_call: TRBV30; clone_size: few; d_call: -; cdr3_aa: CAWRREGNQPQHF; cdr3_nt: TGTGCCTGGAGAAGGGAGGGCAATCAGCCCCAGCATTTT
j_call: TRBJ1-2; v_call: TRBV4-2; clone_size: once; d_call: -; cdr3_aa: CASSQEGWGRVIVQGYTF; cdr3_nt: TGTGCCAGCAGCCAAGAAGGGTGGGGCAGGGTAATAGTTCAAGGCTACACCTTC
j_call: TRBJ2-1; v_call: TRBV10-3; clone_size: once; d_call: -; cdr3_aa: CAISRPGGYNEQFF; cdr3_nt: TGTGCCATCAGTCGGCCAGGGGGGTACAATGAGCAGTTCTTC
j_call: TRBJ1-2; v_call: TRBV14; clone_size: -; d_call: -; cdr3_aa: CASSQDGYGYTF; cdr3_nt: TGTGCCAGCAGCCAAGATGGATATGGCTACACCTTC
j_call: TRBJ1-6; v_call: TRBV9; clone_size: -; d_call: -; cdr3_aa: CASSVAAGHSPLHF; cdr3_nt: TGTGCCAGCAGCGTAGCGGCAGGCCATTCACCCCTCCACTTT
j_call: TRBJ2-3; v_call: TRBV25-1; clone_size: -; d_call: -; cdr3_aa: CASSESGVGTDTQYF; cdr3_nt: TGTGCCAGCAGTGAGAGTGGCGTCGGCACAGATACGCAGTATTTT
j_call: TRBJ1-1; v_call: TRBV5-6; clone_size: -; d_call: TRBD1; cdr3_aa: CASSLFRTGWNTEAFF; cdr3_nt: TGTGCCAGCAGCTTGTTCCGGACAGGGTGGAACACTGAAGCTTTCTTT
j_call: TRBJ1-2; v_call: TRBV10-2; clone_size: -; d_call: -; cdr3_aa: CASSEWPAYGYTF; cdr3_nt: TGCGCCAGCAGTGAGTGGCCAGCCTATGGCTACACCTTC
j_call: TRBJ1-4; v_call: TRBV7-2; clone_size: -; d_call: -; cdr3_aa: CASRDSPLEKLFF; cdr3_nt: TGTGCCAGCAGGGACAGCCCCCTGGAAAAACTGTTTTTT
j_call: TRBJ2-1; v_call: TRBV19; clone_size: -; d_call: TRBD1; cdr3_aa: CASSIGTGMHNEQFF; cdr3_nt: TGTGCCAGTAGTATAGGGACAGGGATGCACAATGAGCAGTTCTTC
j_call: TRBJ2-1; v_call: TRBV29-1; clone_size: medium-sized; d_call: -; cdr3_aa: CSVGIKWTDLPYNEQFF; cdr3_nt: TGCAGCGTTGGTATCAAATGGACAGATTTACCCTACAATGAGCAGTTCTTC
j_call: TRBJ2-3; v_call: TRBV6-9; clone_size: -; d_call: -; cdr3_aa: CASSYDHIGKGGTDTQYF; cdr3_nt: TGTGCCAGCAGTTACGACCACATTGGAAAAGGAGGCACAGATACGCAGTATTTT
j_call: TRBJ1-1; v_call: TRBV19; clone_size: -; d_call: -; cdr3_aa: CASSIEQGSEAFF; cdr3_nt: TGTGCCAGTAGTATAGAACAGGGTTCTGAAGCTTTCTTT
j_call: TRBJ1-2; v_call: TRBV5-6; clone_size: -; d_call: -; cdr3_aa: CASSLARGGGYTF; cdr3_nt: TGTGCCAGCAGCTTGGCCCGGGGGGGTGGCTACACCTTC
j_call: TRBJ1-3; v_call: TRBV6-4; clone_size: once; d_call: -; cdr3_aa: CASSDGTSTSGNTIYF; cdr3_nt: TGTGCCAGCAGTGATGGGACGTCGACCTCTGGAAACACCATATATTTT
j_call: TRBJ2-5; v_call: TRBV5-4; clone_size: -; d_call: -; cdr3_aa: CASSLGLDLETQYF; cdr3_nt: TGTGCCAGCAGCTTGGGGCTAGACCTAGAGACCCAGTACTTC
j_call: TRBJ1-4; v_call: TRBV30; clone_size: -; d_call: TRBD1; cdr3_aa: CAWSVGTGVYEKLFF; cdr3_nt: TGTGCCTGGAGTGTCGGGACAGGGGTTTATGAAAAACTGTTTTTT
j_call: TRBJ2-7; v_call: TRBV10-3; clone_size: -; d_call: TRBD1; cdr3_aa: CASSLTGGGEQYF; cdr3_nt: TGTGCCAGCAGTTTGACAGGGGGCGGCGAGCAGTACTTC
j_call: TRBJ1-1; v_call: TRBV28; clone_size: -; d_call: TRBD1; cdr3_aa: CAIAIVAGQGANTEAFF; cdr3_nt: TGTGCCATCGCTATAGTCGCTGGACAGGGGGCGAACACTGAAGCTTTCTTT
j_call: TRBJ2-7; v_call: TRBV27; clone_size: -; d_call: -; cdr3_aa: CASSFHGPIRDEQYF; cdr3_nt: TGTGCCAGCAGTTTCCATGGCCCGATACGGGACGAGCAGTACTTC
j_call: TRBJ2-1; v_call: TRBV2; clone_size: -; d_call: TRBD1; cdr3_aa: CASRPTGTGAYNEQFF; cdr3_nt: TGTGCCAGCAGACCCACCGGGACAGGGGCCTACAATGAGCAGTTCTTC
j_call: TRBJ1-1; v_call: TRBV11-1; clone_size: once; d_call: -; cdr3_aa: CASSLADSVTEAFF; cdr3_nt: TGTGCCAGCAGCTTAGCCGACAGTGTCACTGAAGCTTTCTTT
j_call: TRBJ1-4; v_call: TRBV7-9; clone_size: -; d_call: -; cdr3_aa: CASGHSGLGNEKLFF; cdr3_nt: TGTGCCAGCGGCCATAGCGGCTTAGGGAATGAAAAACTGTTTTTT